Sequencing of this TCR beta chain was carried out in a study of cytomegalovirus exposure and HLA in healthy donors. The PCR had 60 Vbeta and 13 Jbeta primers. Generated by immunoSEQ multiplex PCR, the TCRdb table keeps only in-frame clones and is missing some. The sample lists about 130,000 clones, 77% occurring once. Germline-derived CDR1 and CDR2 are SGHDN and FVKESK. The V end lost 2 bases, the J end lost 5 bases, and 16 bases lay between the germline ends. The CDR3 covers 15 residues. This clone was detected once. The clonotype was recovered from a male donor in good health and CMV-seropositive. The chain uses TRBV14 and TRBJ2-7, with D tentatively TRBD1 (6 bases). The sequenced material came from PBMCs. CDR3 nucleotide sequence: TGTGCCAGCAGCCAAATAGCACAGGGATACCACGAGCAGTACTTC. This encodes CASSQIAQGYHEQYF.